Sequencing of this T cell receptor (beta chain) was carried out in a study of T cells in Graves' hyperthyroidism and ophthalmopathy. Study outcomes and limitations: Researchers found most expanded thyroid clonotypes above 0.001 in blood as well.

The V gene's germline CDR1 is SEHNR and CDR2 FQNEAQ (reference sequence). The CDR3 loop spans 14 amino acids. The V gene end was trimmed by 4 bases and the J gene end by 8 bases; junction bases not matched to a gene: 7. This clonotype has only a few counts. Its specificity is not known. Amplification of TCR beta CDR3 regions was performed using RNA transcripts as template. The primer set for the first-round RT-PCR of the TCR CDR3 was HTBI. TCRdb independently ran MiXCR on the multiplex PCR reads; one entry per CDR3 protein. The profile shows some 570,000 distinct CDR3 sequences, approximately 14% of them singletons. For ophthalmopathy patients, the Clinical Activity Score was at least 3 and the NOSPECS grade at least 4; duration was under 3 months. Patients with uncontrolled infections, other autoimmune diseases, pregnancy or lactation were excluded. This sample holds PBMCs from around 9.9 ml fresh peripheral blood.

The V call is TRBV7-9, the J call TRBJ1-4, with 7 bases identical to TRBD1. This receptor was obtained from a woman aged 18-29 years with Graves' ophthalmopathy. The specimen was blood. Here the CDR3 reads CASSSGGGLEKLFF. The DNA for the CDR3 is TGTGCCAGCAGCTCAGGGGGGGGCCTAGAAAAACTGTTTTTT.